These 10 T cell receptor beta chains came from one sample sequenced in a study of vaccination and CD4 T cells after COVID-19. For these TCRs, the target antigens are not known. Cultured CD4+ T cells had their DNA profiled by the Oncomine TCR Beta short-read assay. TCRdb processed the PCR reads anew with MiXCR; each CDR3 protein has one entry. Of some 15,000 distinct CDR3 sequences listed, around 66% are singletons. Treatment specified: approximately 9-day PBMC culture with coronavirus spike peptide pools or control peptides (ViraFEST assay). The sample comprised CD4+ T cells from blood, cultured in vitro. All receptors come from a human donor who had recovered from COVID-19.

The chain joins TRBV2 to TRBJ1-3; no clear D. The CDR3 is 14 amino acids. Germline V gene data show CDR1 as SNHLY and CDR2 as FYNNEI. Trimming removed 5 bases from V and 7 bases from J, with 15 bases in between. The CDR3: CASSSRFSRNTIYF. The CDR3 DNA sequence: TGTGCCAGCAGTAGCAGGTTTTCAAGGAACACCATATATTTT. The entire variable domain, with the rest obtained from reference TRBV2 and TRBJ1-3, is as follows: EPEVTQTPSHQVTQMGQEVILRCVPISNHLYFYWYRQILGQKVEFLVSFYNNEISEKSEIFDDQFSVERPDGSNFTLKIRSTKLEDSAMYFCASSSRFSRNTIYFGEGSWLTVV.

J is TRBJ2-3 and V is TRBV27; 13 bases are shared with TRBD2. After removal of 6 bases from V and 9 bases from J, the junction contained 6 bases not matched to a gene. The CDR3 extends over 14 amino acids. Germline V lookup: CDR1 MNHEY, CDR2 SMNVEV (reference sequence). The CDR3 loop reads CASSLGLAGYTQYF. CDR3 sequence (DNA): TGTGCCAGCAGCTTGGGACTAGCGGGGTACACGCAGTATTTT.

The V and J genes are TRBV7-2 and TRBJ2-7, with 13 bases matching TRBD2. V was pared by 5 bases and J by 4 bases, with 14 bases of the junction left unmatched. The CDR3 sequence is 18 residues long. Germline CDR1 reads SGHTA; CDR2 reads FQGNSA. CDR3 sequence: CASSPGTSGIPSVYEQYF. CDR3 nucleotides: TGTGCCAGCAGCCCCGGGACTAGCGGGATTCCCTCTGTTTACGAGCAGTACTTC.

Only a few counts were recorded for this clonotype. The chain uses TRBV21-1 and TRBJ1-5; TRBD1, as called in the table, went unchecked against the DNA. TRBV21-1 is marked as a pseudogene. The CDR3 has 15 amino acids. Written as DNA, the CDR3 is TGTGCCAGCAGCAAAGTTAAGGGGGGCAATCAGCCCCAGCATTTT. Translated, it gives CASSKVKGGNQPQHF.

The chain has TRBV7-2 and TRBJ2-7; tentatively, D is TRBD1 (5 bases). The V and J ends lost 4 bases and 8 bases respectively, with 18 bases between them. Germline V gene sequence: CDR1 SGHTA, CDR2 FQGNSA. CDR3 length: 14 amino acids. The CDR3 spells CASSSPPPLGQQYF. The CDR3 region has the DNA TGTGCCAGCAGCTCCCCTCCCCCCCTGGGGCAGCAGTACTTC.

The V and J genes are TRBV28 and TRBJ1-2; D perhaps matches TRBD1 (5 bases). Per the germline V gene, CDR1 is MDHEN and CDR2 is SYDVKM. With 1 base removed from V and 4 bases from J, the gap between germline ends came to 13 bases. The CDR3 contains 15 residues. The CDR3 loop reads CASSLLWTPSYGYTF. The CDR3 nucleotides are TGTGCCAGCAGTTTATTGTGGACACCCAGCTATGGCTACACCTTC.

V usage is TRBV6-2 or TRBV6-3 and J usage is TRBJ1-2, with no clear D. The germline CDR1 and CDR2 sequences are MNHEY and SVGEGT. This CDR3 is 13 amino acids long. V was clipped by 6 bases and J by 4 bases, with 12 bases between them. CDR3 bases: TGTGCCAGCAGAACAAAGGGCAGCTATGGCTACACCTTC. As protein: CASRTKGSYGYTF.

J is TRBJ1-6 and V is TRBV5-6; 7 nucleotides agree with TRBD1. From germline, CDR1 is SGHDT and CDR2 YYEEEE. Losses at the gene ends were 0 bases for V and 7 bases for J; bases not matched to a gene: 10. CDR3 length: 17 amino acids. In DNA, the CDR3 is TGTGCCAGCAGCTTGGCCGGTTCTGGGACAGCAAATTCACCCCTCCACTTT. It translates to CASSLAGSGTANSPLHF. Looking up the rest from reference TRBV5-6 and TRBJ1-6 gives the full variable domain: DAGVTQSPTHLIKTRGQQVTLRCSPKSGHDTVSWYQQALGQGPQFIFQYYEEEERQRGNFPDRFSGHQFPNYSSELNVNALLLGDSALYLCASSLAGSGTANSPLHFGNGTRLTVT.

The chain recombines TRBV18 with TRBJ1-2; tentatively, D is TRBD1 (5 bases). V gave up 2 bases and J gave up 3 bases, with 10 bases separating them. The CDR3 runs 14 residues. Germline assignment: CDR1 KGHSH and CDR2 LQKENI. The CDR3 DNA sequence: TGTGCCAGCTCACCAATCGGGGGAGACTATGGCTACACCTTC. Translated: CASSPIGGDYGYTF.

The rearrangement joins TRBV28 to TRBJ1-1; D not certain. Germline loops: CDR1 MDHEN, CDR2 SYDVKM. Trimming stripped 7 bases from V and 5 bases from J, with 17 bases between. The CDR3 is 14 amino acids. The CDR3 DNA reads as TGTGCCAGCAATCGAGGTTTCCTGGGAACTGAAGCTTTCTTT. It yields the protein CASNRGFLGTEAFF.